One sample yielded the 11 T cell receptor beta chains listed below, sequenced in a study of monozygotic twins with inflammatory bowel disease. With the 5' RACE reads reprocessed, TCRdb shows one record per CDR3 protein and no DNA. The sample includes roughly 150,000 distinct CDR3 sequences. The sample consisted of blood. These receptors were obtained from a human donor with ulcerative colitis or Crohn's disease, or a healthy co-twin of an affected twin (not recorded which).

The V and J genes are TRBV18 and TRBJ2-1. The length of the CDR3 is 16 residues. Germline-derived CDR1 and CDR2 are KGHSH and LQKENI. The chain's CDR3 is CASSPQAGANPNEQFF.

The chain recombines TRBV6-2 or TRBV6-3 with TRBJ1-1. The CDR3 runs 13 residues. CDR1 and CDR2 from the germline V gene are MNHEY and SVGEGT. CDR3 protein: CASSYQGGTEAFF.

The rearrangement uses TRBV5-1 and TRBJ1-1. Germline V gene data show CDR1 as SGHRS and CDR2 as YFSETQ. The CDR3 consists of 13 residues. Here the CDR3 reads CASREGLNTEAFF.

J is TRBJ2-2 and V is TRBV12-3 or TRBV12-4; TCRdb gives TRBD1 as the D gene, but with no DNA this cannot be confirmed. The CDR3 is 15 amino acids. This CDR3 is CASSSRDVNTGELFF.

The chain couples TRBV29-1 to TRBJ2-7; without DNA, the TCRdb call of TRBD2 cannot be checked. The CDR3 contains 15 residues. Germline V gene data show CDR1 as SQVTM and CDR2 as ANQGSEA. The CDR3 region is CSVEDQNGRVREQYF.

The chain recombines TRBV7-9 with TRBJ1-1. The CDR3 is 13 amino acids. Germline lookup yields CDR1 SEHNR and CDR2 FQNEAQ (reference sequence). CDR3 loop: CASSLGLGAEAFF.

This sequence joins TRBV4-1 and TRBJ1-3. The CDR3 extends over 14 amino acids. Germline V gene lookup returns CDR1 MGHRA and CDR2 YSYEKL. The CDR3 reads CASAQPPGGNTIYF.

The V gene is TRBV24-1, the J gene TRBJ2-1. Germline CDR1 and CDR2: KGHDR and SFDVKD. The CDR3 is made up of 16 amino acids. The CDR3 spells CATSDPRTRTGNEQFF.

The chain carries TRBV3-1 and TRBJ1-2; as DNA is missing, the TRBD1 call by TCRdb cannot be tested. The CDR3 contains 15 residues. Germline assignment: CDR1 LGHDT and CDR2 YNNKEL (reference sequence). The CDR3 sequence is CASSQNGQNYYGYTF.

This chain links TRBV5-1 with TRBJ1-1. Germline V gene sequence: CDR1 SGHRS, CDR2 YFSETQ. The CDR3 extends over 16 amino acids. This CDR3 reads CASSWTLREGNTEAFF.

The gene calls are TRBV19 and TRBJ2-3; there is no DNA to check the TCRdb D call of TRBD2. The CDR3 loop spans 15 amino acids. Germline V gives CDR1 LNHDA, CDR2 SQIVND (reference sequence). CDR3 amino acids: CASSTLAALTDTQYF. The complete variable domain, with remaining parts taken from reference TRBV19 and TRBJ2-3, reads DGGITQSPKYLFRKEGQNVTLSCEQNLNHDAMYWYRQDPGQGLRLIYYSQIVNDFQKGDIAEGYSVSREKKESFPLTVTSAQKNPTAFYLCASSTLAALTDTQYFGPGTRLTVL.